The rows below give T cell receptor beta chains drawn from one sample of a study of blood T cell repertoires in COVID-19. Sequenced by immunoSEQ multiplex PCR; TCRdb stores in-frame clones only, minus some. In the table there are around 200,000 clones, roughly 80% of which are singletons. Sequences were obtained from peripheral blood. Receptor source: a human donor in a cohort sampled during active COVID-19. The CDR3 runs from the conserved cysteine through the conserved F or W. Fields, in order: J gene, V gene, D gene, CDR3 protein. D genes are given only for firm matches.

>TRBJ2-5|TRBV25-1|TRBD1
CASTRTGKQETQYF
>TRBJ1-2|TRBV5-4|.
CASSLGGQGPFYGYTF
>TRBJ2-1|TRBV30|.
CAWSTRSSYNEQFF
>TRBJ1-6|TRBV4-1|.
CASSQERQGFNSPLHF
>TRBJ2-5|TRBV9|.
CASSPIWGAGVETQYF
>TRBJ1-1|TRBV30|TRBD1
CAWTGPTGSTEAFF
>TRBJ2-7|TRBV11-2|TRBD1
CASSFRRTGASYEQYF
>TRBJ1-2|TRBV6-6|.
CASSYSGREGGYTF
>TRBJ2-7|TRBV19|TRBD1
CASSIGTGTYEQYF
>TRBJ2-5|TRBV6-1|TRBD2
CASSDWTSGSGTQYF
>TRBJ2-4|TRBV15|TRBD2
CATSRDRTSGSIGNIQYF
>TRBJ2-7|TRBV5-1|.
CASSPLPRQTGFAVHEQYF
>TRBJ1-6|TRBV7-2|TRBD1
CASSPGTGENSPLHF
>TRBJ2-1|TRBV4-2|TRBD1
CASSPRTGKDNEQFF
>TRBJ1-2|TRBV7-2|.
CASSGRRIGGYTF
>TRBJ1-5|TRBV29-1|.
CSARVGGGQPQHF
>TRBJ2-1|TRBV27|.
CASRDGAGLEFSYNEQFF
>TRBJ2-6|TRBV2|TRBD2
CASSESLAGVAGANVLTF
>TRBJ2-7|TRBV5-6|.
CASSLGVTEPYEQYF
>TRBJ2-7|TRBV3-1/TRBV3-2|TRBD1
CASRLGTGNYEQYF
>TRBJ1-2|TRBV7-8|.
CASTTLREGYTF
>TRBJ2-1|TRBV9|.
CASSPGTGSSYNEQFF
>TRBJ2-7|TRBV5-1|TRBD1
CASSLDGNRGDSYEQYF
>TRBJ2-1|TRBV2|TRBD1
CASSTNSGTVHNEQFF
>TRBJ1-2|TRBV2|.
CASRPEGPWGSYTF
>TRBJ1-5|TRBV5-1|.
CASSTTGLGNQPQHF
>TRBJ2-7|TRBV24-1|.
CATSGPVANEQYF
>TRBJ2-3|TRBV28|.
CASSLTTGPDTQYF
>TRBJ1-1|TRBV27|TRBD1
CASSFQTGFEAFF
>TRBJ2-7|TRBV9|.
CASSAQEGASYEQYF
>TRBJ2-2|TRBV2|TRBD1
CASTKGVQGDTGELFF
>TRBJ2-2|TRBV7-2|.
CASSLASGQNTGELFF
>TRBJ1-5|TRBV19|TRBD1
CASSTGEHQPQHF
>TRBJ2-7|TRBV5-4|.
CARGYRTISYEQYF
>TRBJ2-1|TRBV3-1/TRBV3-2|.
CASSHLRRDEQFF
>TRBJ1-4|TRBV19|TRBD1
CASSPSGTGNEKLFF
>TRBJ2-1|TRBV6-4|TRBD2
CASSVLAINRNEQFF
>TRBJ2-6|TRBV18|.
CASSPQGASSGANVLTF
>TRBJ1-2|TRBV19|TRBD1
CASSTFRDSYGYTF
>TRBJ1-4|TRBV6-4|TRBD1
CASSAGTEGEKLFF